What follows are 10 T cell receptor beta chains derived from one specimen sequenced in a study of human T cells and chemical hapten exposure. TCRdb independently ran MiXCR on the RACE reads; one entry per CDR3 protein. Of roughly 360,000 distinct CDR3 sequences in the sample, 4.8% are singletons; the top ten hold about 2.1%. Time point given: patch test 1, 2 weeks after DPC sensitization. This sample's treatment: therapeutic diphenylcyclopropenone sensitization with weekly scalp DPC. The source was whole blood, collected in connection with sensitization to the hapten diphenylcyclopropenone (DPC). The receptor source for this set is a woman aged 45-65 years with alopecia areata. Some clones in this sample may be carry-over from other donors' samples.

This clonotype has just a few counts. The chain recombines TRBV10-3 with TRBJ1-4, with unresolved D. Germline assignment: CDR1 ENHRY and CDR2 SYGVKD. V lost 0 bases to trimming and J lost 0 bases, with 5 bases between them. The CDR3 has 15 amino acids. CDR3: CAISESTATNEKLFF. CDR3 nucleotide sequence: TGTGCCATCAGTGAGTCTACTGCAACTAATGAAAAACTGTTTTTT.

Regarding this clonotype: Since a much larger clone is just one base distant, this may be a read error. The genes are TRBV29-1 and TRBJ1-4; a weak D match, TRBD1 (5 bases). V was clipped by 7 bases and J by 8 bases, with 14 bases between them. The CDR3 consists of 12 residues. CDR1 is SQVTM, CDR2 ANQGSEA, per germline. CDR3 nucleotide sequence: TGCAGCGCAGGGCTCTGGGGCGAAAAACTGTTTTTT. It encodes CSAGLWGEKLFF. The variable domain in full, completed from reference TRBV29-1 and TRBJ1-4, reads SAVISQKPSRDICQRGTSLTIQCQVDSQVTMMFWYRQQPGQSLTLIATANQGSEATYESGFVIDKFPISRPNLTFSTLTVSNMSPEDSSIYLCSAGLWGEKLFFGSGTQLSVL.

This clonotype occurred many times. The DNA of the CDR3 is TGTGCCAGCAGTTTACGGCAGGGCTCTGGGGCCAACGTCCTGACTTTC. Protein: CASSLRQGSGANVLTF. The V gene is TRBV28, the J gene TRBJ2-6; tentative D call: TRBD1 (5 bases). The V end lost 2 bases, the J end lost 0 bases, and 8 bases lay between the germline ends. Looked up from germline, CDR1 is MDHEN and CDR2 is SYDVKM. CDR3 length: 16 residues.

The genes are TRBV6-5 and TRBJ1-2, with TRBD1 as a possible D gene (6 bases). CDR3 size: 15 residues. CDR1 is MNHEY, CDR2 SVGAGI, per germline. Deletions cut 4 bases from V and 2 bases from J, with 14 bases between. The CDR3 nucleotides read TGTGCCAGCAGTTGGAACAGGGAGGTCAACTATGGCTACACCTTC. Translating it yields CASSWNREVNYGYTF.

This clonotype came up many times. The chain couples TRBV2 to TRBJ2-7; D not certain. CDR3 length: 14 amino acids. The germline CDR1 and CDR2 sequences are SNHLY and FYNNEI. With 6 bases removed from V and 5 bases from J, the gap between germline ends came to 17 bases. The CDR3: CASRFGRNLDEQYF. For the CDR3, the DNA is TGTGCCAGCAGGTTCGGGCGGAACCTCGACGAGCAGTACTTC.

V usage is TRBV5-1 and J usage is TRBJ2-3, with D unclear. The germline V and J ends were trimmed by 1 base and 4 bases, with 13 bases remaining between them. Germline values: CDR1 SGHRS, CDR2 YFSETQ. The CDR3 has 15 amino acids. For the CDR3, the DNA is TGCGCCAGCAGCTTGTGGGGTCAGGAATCAGATACGCAGTATTTT. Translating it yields CASSLWGQESDTQYF.

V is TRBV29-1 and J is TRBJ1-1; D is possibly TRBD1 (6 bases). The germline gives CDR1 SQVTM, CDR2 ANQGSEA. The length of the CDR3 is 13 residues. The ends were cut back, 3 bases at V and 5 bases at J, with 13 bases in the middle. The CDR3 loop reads CSVDLGARTEAFF. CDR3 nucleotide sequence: TGCAGCGTTGATTTGGGGGCCAGGACTGAAGCTTTCTTT.

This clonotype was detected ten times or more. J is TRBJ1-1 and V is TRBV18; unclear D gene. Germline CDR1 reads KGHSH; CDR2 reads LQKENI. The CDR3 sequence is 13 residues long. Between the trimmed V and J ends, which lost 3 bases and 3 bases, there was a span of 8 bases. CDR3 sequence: CASSPDRHTEAFF. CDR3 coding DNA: TGTGCCAGCTCACCGGATAGACACACTGAAGCTTTCTTT. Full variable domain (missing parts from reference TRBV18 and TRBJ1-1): NAGVMQNPRHLVRRRGQEARLRCSPMKGHSHVYWYRQLPEEGLKFMVYLQKENIIDESGMPKERFSAEFPKEGPSILRIQQVVRGDSAAYFCASSPDRHTEAFFGQGTRLTVV.

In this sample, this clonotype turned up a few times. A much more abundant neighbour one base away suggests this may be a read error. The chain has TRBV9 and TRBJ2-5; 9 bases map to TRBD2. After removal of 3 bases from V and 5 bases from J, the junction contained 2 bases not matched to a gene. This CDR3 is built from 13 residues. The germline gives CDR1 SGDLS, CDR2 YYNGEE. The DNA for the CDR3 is TGTGCCAGCAGCGACGGGACTAGCGAGACCCAGTACTTC. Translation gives CASSDGTSETQYF.

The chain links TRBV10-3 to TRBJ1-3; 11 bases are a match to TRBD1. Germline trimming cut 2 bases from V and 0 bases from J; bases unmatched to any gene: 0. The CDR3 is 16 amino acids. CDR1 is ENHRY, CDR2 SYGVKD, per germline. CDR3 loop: CAISEGTGGSGNTIYF. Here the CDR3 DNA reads TGTGCCATCAGTGAGGGGACAGGGGGCTCTGGAAACACCATATATTTT.